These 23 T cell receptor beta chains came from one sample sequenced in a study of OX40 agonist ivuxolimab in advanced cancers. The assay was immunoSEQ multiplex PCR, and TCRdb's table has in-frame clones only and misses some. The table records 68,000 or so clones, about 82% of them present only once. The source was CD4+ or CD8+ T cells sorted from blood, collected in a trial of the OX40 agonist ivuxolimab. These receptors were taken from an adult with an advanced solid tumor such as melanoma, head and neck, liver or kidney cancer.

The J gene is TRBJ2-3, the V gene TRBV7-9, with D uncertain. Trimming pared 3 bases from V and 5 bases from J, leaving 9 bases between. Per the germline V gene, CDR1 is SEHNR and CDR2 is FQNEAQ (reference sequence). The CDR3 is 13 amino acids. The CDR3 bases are TGTGCCAGCAGCTTGGGTTCGGTAGATACGCAGTATTTT. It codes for CASSLGSVDTQYF.

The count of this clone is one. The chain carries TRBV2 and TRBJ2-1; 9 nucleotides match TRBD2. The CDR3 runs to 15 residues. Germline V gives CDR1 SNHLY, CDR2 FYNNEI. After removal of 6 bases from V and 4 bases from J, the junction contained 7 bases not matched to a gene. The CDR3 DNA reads TGTGCCAGCAGGGAGGGACTAGCAGGTTACAATGAGCAGTTCTTC. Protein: CASREGLAGYNEQFF.

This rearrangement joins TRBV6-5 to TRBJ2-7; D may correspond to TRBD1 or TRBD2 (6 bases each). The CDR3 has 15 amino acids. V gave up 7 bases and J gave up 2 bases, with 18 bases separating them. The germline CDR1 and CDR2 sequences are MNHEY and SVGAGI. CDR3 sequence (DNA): TGTGCCAGCAACGACAGGAGACTAGGTGCCTACGAGCAGTACGTC. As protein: CASNDRRLGAYEQYV.

Written as DNA, the CDR3 is TGTGCCAGCAGTGGGCACTATGAAAAACTGTTTTTT. Protein: CASSGHYEKLFF. The J gene is TRBJ1-4, the V gene TRBV2; D uncertain. Trimming shortened V by 4 bases and J by 6 bases, and 6 bases separated the two germline ends. The CDR3 length is 12 residues. Germline lookup yields CDR1 SNHLY and CDR2 FYNNEI.

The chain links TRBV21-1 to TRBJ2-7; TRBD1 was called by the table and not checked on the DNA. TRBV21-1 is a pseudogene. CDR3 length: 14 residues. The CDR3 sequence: CASSYRDRADEQYV. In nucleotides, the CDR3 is TGTGCCAGCAGTTACCGGGACAGGGCCGACGAGCAGTACGTC.

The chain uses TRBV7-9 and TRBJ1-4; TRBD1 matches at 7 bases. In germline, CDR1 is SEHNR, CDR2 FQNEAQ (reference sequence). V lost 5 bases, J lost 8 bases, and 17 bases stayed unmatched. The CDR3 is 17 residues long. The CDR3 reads CASSPILGQADREKLFF. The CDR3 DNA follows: TGTGCCAGCAGCCCAATTCTCGGACAGGCGGATAGAGAAAAACTGTTTTTT.

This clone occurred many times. CDR3 DNA sequence: TGTGCCAGCAGTGAAGCCCTGGGCAGGGGGACAGGGAGTACCGGGGAGCTGTTTTTT. Translating it yields CASSEALGRGTGSTGELFF. This chain joins TRBV6-1 and TRBJ2-2; 9 bases agree with TRBD1. V shed 0 bases, J shed 5 bases, and the junction held 13 bases outside the gene matches. This CDR3 has 19 amino acids. The V gene's germline CDR1 is MNHNS and CDR2 SASEGT.

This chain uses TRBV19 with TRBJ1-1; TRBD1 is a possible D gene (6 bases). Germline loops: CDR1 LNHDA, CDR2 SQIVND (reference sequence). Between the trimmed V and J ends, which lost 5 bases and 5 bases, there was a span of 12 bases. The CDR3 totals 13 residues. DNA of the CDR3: TGTGCCAGTAGTGGCAGACAGGTAACTGAAGCTTTCTTT. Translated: CASSGRQVTEAFF.

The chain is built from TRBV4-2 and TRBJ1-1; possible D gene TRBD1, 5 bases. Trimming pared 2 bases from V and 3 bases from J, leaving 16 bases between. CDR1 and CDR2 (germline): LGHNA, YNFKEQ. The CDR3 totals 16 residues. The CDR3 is CASSQRISGAYTEAFF. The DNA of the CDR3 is TGTGCCAGCAGCCAAAGAATATCCGGGGCTTACACTGAAGCTTTCTTT.

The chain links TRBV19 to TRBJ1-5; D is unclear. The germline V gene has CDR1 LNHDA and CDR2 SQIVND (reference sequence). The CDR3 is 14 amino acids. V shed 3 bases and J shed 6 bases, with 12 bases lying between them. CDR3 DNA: TGTGCCAGTAGTATGGACCGGAACCCTCAGCCCCAGCATTTT. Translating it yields CASSMDRNPQPQHF.

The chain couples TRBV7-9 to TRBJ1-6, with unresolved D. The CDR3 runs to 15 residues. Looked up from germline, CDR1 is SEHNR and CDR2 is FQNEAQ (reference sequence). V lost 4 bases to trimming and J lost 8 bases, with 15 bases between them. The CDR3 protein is CASSSTRSLDSPLHF. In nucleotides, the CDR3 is TGTGCCAGCAGCTCCACCAGGTCCTTGGATTCACCCCTCCACTTT. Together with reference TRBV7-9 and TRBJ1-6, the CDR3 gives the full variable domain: DTGVSQNPRHKITKRGQNVTFRCDPISEHNRLYWYRQTLGQGPEFLTYFQNEAQLEKSRLLSDRFSAERPKGSFSTLEIQRTEQGDSAMYLCASSSTRSLDSPLHFGNGTRLTVT.

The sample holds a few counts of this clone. The CDR3 protein is CASTQTVSNQPQHF. Here the CDR3 DNA reads TGTGCCAGCACCCAGACAGTTAGCAATCAGCCCCAGCATTTT. J is TRBJ1-5 and V is TRBV7-8; TRBD1 might be the D (5 bases). Trimming took 7 bases from V and 0 from J, leaving 10 bases between them. The CDR3 runs to 14 residues. The germline gives CDR1 SGHVS, CDR2 FQNEAQ.

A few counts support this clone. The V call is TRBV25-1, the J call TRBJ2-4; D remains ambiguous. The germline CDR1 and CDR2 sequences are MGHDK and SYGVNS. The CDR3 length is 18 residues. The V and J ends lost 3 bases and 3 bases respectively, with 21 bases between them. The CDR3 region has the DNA TGTGCCAGCAGTGACAGCTACCCGGGCAGATATGGCAAAAACATTCAGTACTTC. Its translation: CASSDSYPGRYGKNIQYF.

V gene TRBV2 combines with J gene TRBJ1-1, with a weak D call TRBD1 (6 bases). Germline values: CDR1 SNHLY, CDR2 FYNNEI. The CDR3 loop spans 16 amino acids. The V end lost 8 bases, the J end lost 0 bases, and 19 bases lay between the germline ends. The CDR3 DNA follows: TGTGCCAGCCATTGGGGTCAGGGGTCCTTGAACACTGAAGCTTTCTTT. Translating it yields CASHWGQGSLNTEAFF.

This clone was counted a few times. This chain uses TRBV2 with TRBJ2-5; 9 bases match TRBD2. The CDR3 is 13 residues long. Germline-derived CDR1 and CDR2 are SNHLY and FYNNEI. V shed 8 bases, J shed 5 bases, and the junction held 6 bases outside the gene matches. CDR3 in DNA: TGTGCCAGCCAACTTGCGGGGGGGGAGACCCAGTACTTC. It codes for CASQLAGGETQYF.

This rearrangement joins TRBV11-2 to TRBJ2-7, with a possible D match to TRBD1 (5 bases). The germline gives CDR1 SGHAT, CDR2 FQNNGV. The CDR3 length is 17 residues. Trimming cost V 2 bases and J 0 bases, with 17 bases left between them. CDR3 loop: CASSLSVGQGISYEQYV. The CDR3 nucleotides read TGTGCCAGCAGCTTATCGGTCGGGCAGGGTATCTCCTACGAGCAGTACGTC.

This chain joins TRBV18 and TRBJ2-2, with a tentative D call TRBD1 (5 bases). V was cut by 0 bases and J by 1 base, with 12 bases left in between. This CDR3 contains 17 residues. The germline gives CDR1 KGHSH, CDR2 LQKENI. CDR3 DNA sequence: TGTGCCAGCTCACCACCACAGATAACAGGGAACACCGGGGAGCTGTTTTTT. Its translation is CASSPPQITGNTGELFF. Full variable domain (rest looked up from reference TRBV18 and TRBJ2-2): NAGVMQNPRHLVRRRGQEARLRCSPMKGHSHVYWYRQLPEEGLKFMVYLQKENIIDESGMPKERFSAEFPKEGPSILRIQQVVRGDSAAYFCASSPPQITGNTGELFFGEGSRLTVL.

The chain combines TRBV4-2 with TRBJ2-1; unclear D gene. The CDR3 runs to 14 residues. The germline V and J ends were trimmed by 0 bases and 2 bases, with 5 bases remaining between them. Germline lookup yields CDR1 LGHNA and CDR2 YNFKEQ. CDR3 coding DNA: TGTGCCAGCAGCCAAGATGACACCTACAATGAGCAGTTCTTC. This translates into CASSQDDTYNEQFF.

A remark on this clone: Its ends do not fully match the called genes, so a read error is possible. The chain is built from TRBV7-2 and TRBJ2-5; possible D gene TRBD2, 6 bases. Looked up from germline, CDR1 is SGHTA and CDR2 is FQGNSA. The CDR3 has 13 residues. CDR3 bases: TGTGCCAGCACCTTAGGAGGGGTGGAGACCCAGTACTTC. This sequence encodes CASTLGGVETQYF.

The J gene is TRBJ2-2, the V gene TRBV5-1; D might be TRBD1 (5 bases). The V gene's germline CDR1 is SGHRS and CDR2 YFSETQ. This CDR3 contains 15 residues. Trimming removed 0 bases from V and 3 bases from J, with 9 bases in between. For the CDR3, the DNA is TGCGCCAGCAGCTTGGGACAGCTTGACACCGGGGAGCTGTTTTTT. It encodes CASSLGQLDTGELFF.

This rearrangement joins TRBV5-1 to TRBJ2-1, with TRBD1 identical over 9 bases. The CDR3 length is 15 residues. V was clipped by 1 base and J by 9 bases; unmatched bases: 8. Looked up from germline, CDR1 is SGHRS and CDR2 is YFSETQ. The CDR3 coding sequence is TGCGCCAGCAGCTTGCGGTCGGGGACAGGGACTGAGCAGTTCTTC. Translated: CASSLRSGTGTEQFF.

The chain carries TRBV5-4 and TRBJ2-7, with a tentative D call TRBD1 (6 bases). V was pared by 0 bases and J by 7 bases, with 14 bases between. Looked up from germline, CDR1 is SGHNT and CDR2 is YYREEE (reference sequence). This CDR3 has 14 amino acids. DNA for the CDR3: TGTGCCAGCAGCTTGGCAGGGGCCGGTGGTGAGCAGTACGTC. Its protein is CASSLAGAGGEQYV.

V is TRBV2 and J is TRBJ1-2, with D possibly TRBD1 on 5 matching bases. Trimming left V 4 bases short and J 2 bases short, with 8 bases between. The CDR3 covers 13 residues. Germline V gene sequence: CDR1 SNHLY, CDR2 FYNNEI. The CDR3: CASSGDGNYGYTF. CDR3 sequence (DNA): TGTGCCAGCAGTGGGGACGGAAACTATGGCTACACCTTC.